This entry is about one TCR beta chain. The CDR3 extends over 15 amino acids. The germline V gene has CDR1 GTSNPN and CDR2 SVGIG (reference sequence). The trim removed 1 base at V and 4 bases at J, leaving 5 bases unmatched. This entry is derived from a study of graft-versus-host responses after intestinal transplantation. About the study: Each transplant was multivisceral, liver-intestinal, or isolated intestinal.

Graft tissue processing released intraepithelial and lamina propria lymphocytes. Libraries were prepared by immunoSEQ multiplex PCR; TCRdb keeps only in-frame clonotypes and omits some of them. The sample lists approximately 15,000 clones; roughly 74% were seen once. This sequence originates from a human patient who received an intestinal transplant, so some T cells may come from the graft donor. Here the sequenced sample was ileum tissue, taken 14 days after transplant. The chain uses TRBV30 and TRBJ2-1; TRBD1 aligns across 9 bases. DNA of the CDR3: TGTGCCTGGAGTGGATGCGGACAGGGGTACAATGAGCAGTTCTTC. Residues: CAWSGCGQGYNEQFF. The whole variable domain, filled in from reference TRBV30 and TRBJ2-1, reads SQTIHQWPATLVQPVGSPLSLECTVEGTSNPNLYWYRQAAGRGLQLLFYSVGIGQISSEVPQNLSASRPQDRQFILSSKKLLLSDSGFYLCAWSGCGQGYNEQFFGPGTRLTVL.